A selection of T cell receptor gamma chains follows, all from one sample in a study of γδ T cells in repeated Plasmodium falciparum infection. TCRdb re-called the multiplex PCR reads using CATT. The data hold more than 20,000 gamma-chain clones, with under 3% observed a single time. Sequences were obtained from gamma-delta T cells from blood. The receptor source for this set is a pool of human donors (malaria-infected and uninfected, not separated). Each CDR3 is given with its conserved first and last residue. Some rows have no size entry. The others give once, few or many, or a class for an expanded clone.

>15|TRGV9|many|TRGJP2
TGTGCCTTGTGGGAGGTGCCAGTTAGTGATTGGATCAAGACGTTT
CALWEVPVSDWIKTF
>11|TRGV3|medium-sized|TRGJ1/TRGJ2
TGTGCCACCTGGGACGGGTATAAGAAACTCTTT
CATWDGYKKLF
>17|TRGV4|many|TRGJ1/TRGJ2
TGTGCCACCTGGGATGGGCCCGGTGGGCGAAGGGGGGGGAAGAAACTCTTT
CATWDGPGGRRGGKKLF
>17|TRGV9|many|TRGJP
TGTGCCTTGTGGGAGGCTCGGGGGGAGTTGGGCAAAAAAATCAAGGTATTT
CALWEARGELGKKIKVF
>13|TRGV9|many|TRGJ1/TRGJ2
TGTGCCTTGTGGGAGGCGCTTTATTATAAGAAACTCTTT
CALWEALYYKKLF
>11|TRGV3|many|TRGJ1/TRGJ2
TGTGCCACCTGGGGACGTAGAAAGAAACTCTTT
CATWGRRKKLF
>14|TRGV9|medium-sized|TRGJ1/TRGJ2
TGTGCCTTGTGGGAGGTGCACGATTATTATAAGAAACTCTTT
CALWEVHDYYKKLF
>12|TRGV9|many|TRGJ1/TRGJ2
TGTGCCTTGTGGGAGGTTTGGCATAAGAAACTCTTT
CALWEVWHKKLF
>10|TRGV9|medium-sized|TRGJ1/TRGJ2
TGTGCCTTGTGGGAAAACAAGAAACTCTTT
CALWENKKLF
>14|TRGV8|many|TRGJ1/TRGJ2
TGTGCCACCTGGGTCGTCTCCGATTATTATAAGAAACTCTTT
CATWVVSDYYKKLF
>11|TRGV5|many|TRGJ1/TRGJ2
TGTGCCACCTGGGACAGGCTGGGGAGTCTCTTT
CATWDRLGSLF
>11|TRGV9|medium-sized|TRGJ1/TRGJ2
TGTGCCTTGTGGGAGGGGTGTAAGAAACTCTTT
CALWEGCKKLF
>11|TRGV5|many|TRGJ1/TRGJ2
TGTGCCACCTGGGACAGGTTCAAGAAACTCTTT
CATWDRFKKLF
>14|TRGV2|many|TRGJ1/TRGJ2
TGTGCCACCTGGGACGGGCCGATTAAATATAAGAAACTCTTT
CATWDGPIKYKKLF
>14|TRGV3|many|TRGJ1/TRGJ2
TGTGCCACCTGGGACAGTCCAAGGTATTATAAGAAACTCTTT
CATWDSPRYYKKLF
>15|TRGV3|many|TRGJ1/TRGJ2
TGTGCCACCTGGGACGGGCAGGGGGCTTATTATAAGAAACTCTTT
CATWDGQGAYYKKLF
>10|TRGV5|many|TRGJ1/TRGJ2
TGTGCCACCTGGGACGGGCAGAAACTCTTT
CATWDGQKLF
>13|TRGV9|many|TRGJ1/TRGJ2
TGTGCCTTGTGGGAGGTGCGTTGGTTTAAGAAACTCTTT
CALWEVRWFKKLF
>17|TRGV2|many|TRGJP2
TGTGCCACCTGGGACGGCCCGGGAGGTGGTAGTGATTGGATCAAGACGTTT
CATWDGPGGGSDWIKTF
>15|TRGV3|medium-sized|TRGJ1/TRGJ2
TGTGCCACCTGGGACATCACCCATGGAGTATATAAGAAACTCTTT
CATWDITHGVYKKLF
>12|TRGV4|many|TRGJ1/TRGJ2
TGTGCCACCTGGCCAACTTATTATAAGAAACTCTTT
CATWPTYYKKLF
>13|TRGV2|medium-sized|TRGJ1/TRGJ2
TGTGCCACCTGGGACGGGCACGATTATAAGAAACTCTTT
CATWDGHDYKKLF
>17|TRGV3|many|TRGJ1/TRGJ2
TGTGCCACCTGGGACAGGCATGGCAGTAGGAATTATTATAAGAAACTCTTT
CATWDRHGSRNYYKKLF
>15|TRGV5|many|TRGJP1
TGTGCCACCTGGGCCAAAGCCACCACTGGTTGGTTCAAGATATTT
CATWAKATTGWFKIF
>14|TRGV2|many|TRGJ1/TRGJ2
TGTGCCACCTGGGACGGGCAGGTAGATTATAAGAAACTCTTT
CATWDGQVDYKKLF
>14|TRGV3|many|TRGJ1/TRGJ2
TGTGCCACCTGGAACATGGAGAATTATTATAAGAAACTCTTT
CATWNMENYYKKLF
>15|TRGV9|many|TRGJ1/TRGJ2
TGTGCCTTGTGGGAGGTGCAGTTAGGTTATTATAAGAAACTCTTT
CALWEVQLGYYKKLF
>16|TRGV8|many|TRGJP1
TGTGCCACCTGGGATAGGAAATATACCACTGGTTGGTTCAAGATATTT
CATWDRKYTTGWFKIF
>14|TRGV2|many|TRGJ1/TRGJ2
TGTGCAACCTGGGGCGATTCGAATTATTATAAGAAACTCTTT
CATWGDSNYYKKLF
>16|TRGV9|many|TRGJP
TGTGCCTTGTGGGAGACACGCCAGTTGGGCAAAAAAATCAAGGTATTT
CALWETRQLGKKIKVF
>18|TRGV4|many|TRGJP1
TGTGCCACCTGGGCCACAGGGGGTCCGTATACCACTGGTTGGTTCAAGATATTT
CATWATGGPYTTGWFKIF
>18|TRGV5|many|TRGJ1/TRGJ2
TGTGCCACCTGGGACAGGCATATTCTACCCCCCTTTTATTATAAGAAACTCTTT
CATWDRHILPPFYYKKLF
>13|TRGV9|medium-sized|TRGJ1/TRGJ2
TGTGCCTTGTGGGAGCCCATTAGTTATAAGAAACTCTTT
CALWEPISYKKLF
>13|TRGV3|many|TRGJ1/TRGJ2
TGTGCCACCTGGGACTATCTATACTATAAGAAACTCTTT
CATWDYLYYKKLF
>13|TRGV2|many|TRGJ1/TRGJ2
TGTGCCACCTGGGACGGGCCCCCCAGGAAGAAACTCTTT
CATWDGPPRKKLF
>14|TRGV5|many|TRGJ1/TRGJ2
TGTGCCACCTGGGACAGCAGGTGTTATTATAAGAAACTCTTT
CATWDSRCYYKKLF
>15|TRGV4|many|TRGJ1/TRGJ2
TGTGCCACCTGGGACGGCCCTTTAGCTTATTATAAGAAACTCTTT
CATWDGPLAYYKKLF
>14|TRGV9|medium-sized|TRGJ1/TRGJ2
TGTGCCTTGACTCGGCCCCCTGGTTATTATAAGAAACTCTTT
CALTRPPGYYKKLF
>11|TRGV9|many|TRGJ1/TRGJ2
TGTGCCTTGTGGGAGGTGCTGAGGAAACTCTTT
CALWEVLRKLF
>12|TRGV5|many|TRGJ1/TRGJ2
TGTGCCACCTGGGAAGGTTGTTATAAGAAACTCTTT
CATWEGCYKKLF
>17|TRGV9|many|TRGJ1/TRGJ2
TGTGCCTTGTGGGAGGTTCGTTACCTGGCGAATTATTATAAGAAACTCTTT
CALWEVRYLANYYKKLF
>17|TRGV9|many|TRGJP
TGTGCCTTGTGGGAGGGAACCCAAGAGTTGGGCAAAAAAATCAAGGTATTT
CALWEGTQELGKKIKVF
>15|TRGV4|many|TRGJP1
TGTGCCACCTGGGGTGAGGGCACCACTGGTTGGTTCAAGATATTT
CATWGEGTTGWFKIF
>15|TRGV3|many|TRGJ1/TRGJ2
TGTGCCACCTGGGACAGGCGGTGGTATTATTATAAGAAACTCTTT
CATWDRRWYYYKKLF
>13|TRGV2|many|TRGJ1/TRGJ2
TGTGCCACCTGGGATCGTTGTTATTATAAGAAACTCTTT
CATWDRCYYKKLF
>14|TRGV4|NA|TRGJ1/TRGJ2
TGTGCCACCTGGGACGGGCTCTGGAATTATAAGAAACTCTTT
CATWDGLWNYKKLF
>12|TRGV2|many|TRGJ1/TRGJ2
TGTGCCACCTGGGACGGGAGTTATAAGAAACTCTTT
CATWDGSYKKLF
>14|TRGV9|medium-sized|TRGJ1/TRGJ2
TGTGCCTTGTGGGGTCCGCGGGATTATTATAAGAAACTCTTT
CALWGPRDYYKKLF
>13|TRGV2|many|TRGJ1/TRGJ2
TGTGCCACCTGGGACGGGCCGTCCCGATTGAAACTCTTT
CATWDGPSRLKLF
>15|TRGV2|many|TRGJP2
TGTGCCACCTGGGACGGGCCGAGTAGTGATTGGATCAAGACGTTT
CATWDGPSSDWIKTF
>12|TRGV9|many|TRGJ1/TRGJ2
TGTGCCTTGTGGGAGGGCCCCGAGGAGAAACTCTTT
CALWEGPEEKLF
>18|TRGV9|large|TRGJP
TGTGCCTTGTGGGAGCCCAGGGACCCGGAGTTGGGCAAAAAAATCAAGGTATTT
CALWEPRDPELGKKIKVF
>16|TRGV9|medium-sized|TRGJP
TGTGCCTTGTGGGAGGTGTTAGAGTTGGGCAAAAAAATCAAGGTATTT
CALWEVLELGKKIKVF